Following are 29 T cell receptor beta chains from one sample sequenced in a study of control samples from healthy donors and cancer patients. The repertoire was sequenced with immunoSEQ multiplex PCR; TCRdb's copy has only in-frame clones and lacks some. This sample has approximately 100,000 clones, with approximately 90% found just once. Sequenced material: PBMCs. All receptors come from a man aged 55 to 69 with lung cancer.

The chain joins TRBV7-2 to TRBJ2-2; tentatively, D is TRBD2 (6 bases). Trimming stripped 5 bases from V and 5 bases from J, with 18 bases between. Germline-derived CDR1 and CDR2 are SGHTA and FQGNSA. The CDR3 contains 16 residues. As DNA, the CDR3 is TGTGCCAGCAGCCCTGCCGGGCTAGCGCGGACCGGGGAGCTGTTTTTT. Protein: CASSPAGLARTGELFF.

The chain uses TRBV9 and TRBJ2-1; 12 bases are a match to TRBD2. The CDR3 totals 18 residues. CDR1 is SGDLS and CDR2 is YYNGEE in the germline V gene. The ends lost 0 bases at V and 1 base at J; junction bases unmatched: 5. The CDR3 is CASSVGLAGGWSYNEQFF. Here the CDR3 DNA reads TGTGCCAGCAGCGTAGGTCTAGCGGGGGGGTGGTCCTACAATGAGCAGTTCTTC.

The rearrangement joins TRBV19 to TRBJ1-5; D uncertain. The germline V gene has CDR1 LNHDA and CDR2 SQIVND (reference sequence). V was cut by 4 bases and J by 0 bases, with 10 bases left in between. The CDR3 consists of 15 residues. The CDR3 sequence is CASSKRESSNQPQHF. The CDR3 coding sequence is TGTGCCAGTAGTAAGAGGGAGTCTAGCAATCAGCCCCAGCATTTT.

The J gene is TRBJ2-7, the V gene TRBV3-1 (or the pseudogene TRBV3-2), with unresolved D. The germline V and J ends were trimmed by 0 bases and 5 bases, with 11 bases remaining between them. This CDR3 has 14 residues. Looked up from germline, CDR1 is LGHDT and CDR2 is YNNKEL (reference sequence). In DNA, the CDR3 is TGTGCCAGCAGCCAAGAGTTGCTGACCCACGAGCAGTACTTC. Translating gives CASSQELLTHEQYF.

The sample holds one count of this clone. This sequence joins TRBV9 and TRBJ1-5; D uncertain. CDR1 is SGDLS and CDR2 is YYNGEE in the germline V gene. The CDR3 length is 14 residues. Trimming stripped 0 bases from V and 9 bases from J, with 13 bases between. The CDR3 nucleotides are TGTGCCAGCAGCGTAGGGACTGACAATGGGCCCCAGCATTTT. This gives the protein CASSVGTDNGPQHF.

This chain's CDR3 is CASSPGQMNTGELFF. CDR3 DNA: TGTGCCAGCAGCCCGGGACAGATGAACACCGGGGAGCTGTTTTTT. The genes are TRBV7-2 and TRBJ2-2, with 7 bases identical to TRBD1. Trimming removed 5 bases from V and 1 base from J; junction bases left unmatched: 4. The CDR3 has 15 residues. Germline assignment: CDR1 SGHTA and CDR2 FQGNSA.

The chain has TRBV5-5 and TRBJ1-5, with 7 bases lining up with TRBD1. The CDR3 sequence is 17 residues long. The J segment lost 3 bases and the V segment lost 4 bases, leaving 13 bases of the junction unmatched. CDR1 is SGHKS, CDR2 YYEKEE, per germline (reference sequence). The CDR3 protein is CASSPILTTGTNQPQHF. CDR3 DNA sequence: TGTGCCAGCAGCCCAATATTGACGACAGGGACCAATCAGCCCCAGCATTTT.

The chain is built from TRBV7-2 and TRBJ2-7; 7 nucleotides line up with TRBD2. Germline V gene sequence: CDR1 SGHTA, CDR2 FQGNSA. The CDR3 is 15 residues long. J gave up 0 bases and V 0 bases, and 2 bases lay outside the gene matches. CDR3 nucleotide sequence: TGTGCCAGCAGCTTAGCATCGGGGGGCTCCTACGAGCAGTACGTC. Protein sequence: CASSLASGGSYEQYV.

This clone was observed once. CDR3 amino acids: CASSYRGRGPYEQYV. In DNA, the CDR3 is TGTGCCAGCAGCTACAGGGGAAGGGGGCCCTACGAGCAGTACGTC. The V and J genes are TRBV27 and TRBJ2-7; 7 bases are a match to TRBD1. Trimming cost V 6 bases and J 2 bases; bases outside gene matches: 10. From germline, CDR1 is MNHEY and CDR2 SMNVEV (reference sequence). The CDR3 is made up of 15 amino acids.

The chain employs TRBV2 and TRBJ2-7; D might be TRBD2 (6 bases). Trimming cost V 2 bases and J 3 bases, with 11 bases left between them. CDR1 and CDR2 from the germline V gene are SNHLY and FYNNEI. The CDR3 runs to 14 residues. CDR3 residues: CASSEKAGYYEQYV. The CDR3 DNA sequence: TGTGCCAGCAGTGAAAAGGCGGGATACTACGAGCAGTACGTC.

The CDR3 sequence is CATGILPPYNEQFF. CDR3 bases: TGTGCCACCGGGATTTTACCCCCCTACAATGAGCAGTTCTTC. The chain employs TRBV27 and TRBJ2-1; maybe TRBD2 (5 bases). Germline-derived CDR1 and CDR2 are MNHEY and SMNVEV (reference sequence). The CDR3 has 14 residues. The V and J ends lost 10 bases and 2 bases respectively, with 15 bases between them.

This chain links TRBV19 with TRBJ1-5; D gene unclear. The CDR3 is 13 amino acids. Trimming shortened V by 6 bases and J by 7 bases, and 13 bases separated the two germline ends. Germline CDR1 LNHDA, CDR2 SQIVND (reference sequence). The CDR3 is CASSPTGNQPQHF. The CDR3 bases are TGTGCCAGTAGCCCGACCGGGAACCAGCCCCAGCATTTT. Full variable domain (outside the CDR3, taken from reference TRBV19 and TRBJ1-5): DGGITQSPKYLFRKEGQNVTLSCEQNLNHDAMYWYRQDPGQGLRLIYYSQIVNDFQKGDIAEGYSVSREKKESFPLTVTSAQKNPTAFYLCASSPTGNQPQHFGDGTRLSIL.

The chain employs TRBV6-6 and TRBJ2-1; 7 bases are shared with TRBD1. Germline CDR1 is MNHNY and CDR2 is SVGAGI (reference sequence). With V trimmed by 7 bases and J by 1 base, 7 bases remained unmatched. The CDR3 sequence is 15 residues long. The CDR3 region has the DNA TGTGCCAGCAATATCGACAGGGTATCCTACAATGAGCAGTTCTTC. Protein: CASNIDRVSYNEQFF.

This clone was observed once. This chain joins TRBV9 and TRBJ2-3, with 9 bases fitting TRBD2. This CDR3 is 16 amino acids long. The V gene's germline CDR1 is SGDLS and CDR2 YYNGEE. With 4 bases clipped from V and 0 bases from J, the junction kept 6 bases outside the gene matches. Here the CDR3 DNA reads TGTGCCAGCAGCACTGGACTAGCGAGTAGCACAGATACGCAGTATTTT. Its translation is CASSTGLASSTDTQYF.

This clone occurred once. This rearrangement joins TRBV19 to TRBJ1-1; no firm D call. The germline gives CDR1 LNHDA, CDR2 SQIVND (reference sequence). The CDR3 length is 14 residues. V dropped 6 bases and J dropped 3 bases, with 14 bases sitting between them. The CDR3 region is CASSVGRRDTEAFF. DNA for the CDR3: TGTGCCAGTAGCGTCGGCCGAAGGGACACTGAAGCTTTCTTT.

The chain employs TRBV11-3 and TRBJ1-2; tentative D call: TRBD1 (5 bases). Looked up from germline, CDR1 is SGHNT and CDR2 is YENEEA. This CDR3 contains 14 residues. With 5 bases removed from V and 6 bases from J, the gap between germline ends came to 16 bases. CDR3 region: CASSDVLGVDGYTF. The CDR3, as DNA: TGTGCCAGCAGCGACGTCTTGGGGGTGGATGGCTACACCTTC.

J is TRBJ2-1 and V is TRBV4-2, with 11 bases identical to TRBD2. Germline V gene lookup returns CDR1 LGHNA and CDR2 YNFKEQ. The CDR3 is 18 amino acids. The V segment lost 4 bases and the J segment 9 bases; nucleotides outside the gene matches: 17. CDR3 sequence reads: CASSPSSSSGGGSGEQFF. CDR3 bases: TGTGCCAGCAGCCCAAGTTCGAGTAGCGGGGGGGGCAGTGGTGAGCAGTTCTTC.

This clone was seen once. The chain has TRBV30 and TRBJ1-5, with D unresolved. Germline values: CDR1 GTSNPN, CDR2 SVGIG (reference sequence). This CDR3 contains 13 residues. V was cut by 1 base and J by 6 bases, with 10 bases left in between. CDR3: CAWSGANTQPQHF. CDR3 DNA sequence: TGTGCCTGGAGTGGGGCAAACACTCAGCCCCAGCATTTT.

The V call is TRBV5-1, the J call TRBJ2-1; D is uncertain. Germline loops: CDR1 SGHRS, CDR2 YFSETQ. This CDR3 is built from 14 residues. V was pared by 2 bases and J by 9 bases, with 15 bases between. CDR3 bases: TGCGCCAGCAGCTTCAAGGGATCTAAATCTGAGCAGTTCTTC. Its translation: CASSFKGSKSEQFF. Full variable domain (remainder filled in from reference TRBV5-1 and TRBJ2-1): KAGVTQTPRYLIKTRGQQVTLSCSPISGHRSVSWYQQTPGQGLQFLFEYFSETQRNKGNFPGRFSGRQFSNSRSEMNVSTLELGDSALYLCASSFKGSKSEQFFGPGTRLTVL.

The chain recombines TRBV5-1 with TRBJ1-4; no firm D call. Deletions cut 0 bases from V and 4 bases from J, with 4 bases between. CDR1 is SGHRS and CDR2 is YFSETQ in the germline V gene. This CDR3 is built from 13 residues. The CDR3, as DNA: TGCGCCAGCAGCTTGGCCGTTAATGAAAAACTGTTTTTT. Translating it yields CASSLAVNEKLFF. Drawing the rest from reference TRBV5-1 and TRBJ1-4, the complete variable domain is KAGVTQTPRYLIKTRGQQVTLSCSPISGHRSVSWYQQTPGQGLQFLFEYFSETQRNKGNFPGRFSGRQFSNSRSEMNVSTLELGDSALYLCASSLAVNEKLFFGSGTQLSVL.

This rearrangement joins TRBV18 to TRBJ1-4; 9 nucleotides align to TRBD1. The V and J ends lost 6 bases and 1 base, in that order; junction bases with no gene match: 0. The CDR3 contains 14 residues. From germline, CDR1 is KGHSH and CDR2 LQKENI. The CDR3 sequence: CASSGQGTNEKLFF. Written as DNA, the CDR3 is TGTGCCAGCTCGGGACAGGGAACTAATGAAAAACTGTTTTTT.

This clone appeared a single time. DNA for the CDR3: TGTGCCTGGTGTCCAGGGATCGCTGGGGCCAACGTCCTGACTTTC. Translating gives CAWCPGIAGANVLTF. This chain connects TRBV30 to TRBJ2-6; possible D gene TRBD1, 5 bases. Germline CDR1 and CDR2: GTSNPN and SVGIG (reference sequence). The V end lost 5 bases, the J end lost 2 bases, and 13 bases lay between the germline ends. This CDR3 spans 15 amino acids.

The V gene is TRBV14, the J gene TRBJ1-4, with 8 bases matching TRBD1. V shed 3 bases, J shed 7 bases, and the junction held 7 bases outside the gene matches. The length of the CDR3 is 15 residues. The germline gives CDR1 SGHDN, CDR2 FVKESK. CDR3 in DNA: TGTGCCAGCAGCCAGACAGGGGCGCCATCTGAAAAACTGTTTTTT. This sequence encodes CASSQTGAPSEKLFF.

This chain links TRBV4-1 with TRBJ1-6, with 7 bases fitting TRBD1. CDR1 MGHRA and CDR2 YSYEKL come from the germline V gene. This CDR3 has 15 amino acids. The ends lost 4 bases at V and 5 bases at J; junction bases unmatched: 5. CDR3 nucleotide sequence: TGCGCCAGCAGCCTAGACAGGGACCATAATTCACCCCTCCACTTT. As protein: CASSLDRDHNSPLHF.

The V gene is TRBV5-1, the J gene TRBJ2-1; 7 nucleotides agree with TRBD2. Looked up from germline, CDR1 is SGHRS and CDR2 is YFSETQ. The CDR3 runs 16 residues. Trimming took 5 bases from V and 4 from J; bases not matched to a gene: 12. For the CDR3, the DNA is TGCGCCAGCAGTTTGATCGGGACTATCATTTACAATGAGCAGTTCTTC. It is translated as CASSLIGTIIYNEQFF.

The J gene is TRBJ1-5, the V gene TRBV6-5; 11 bases match TRBD1. CDR3 size: 15 residues. Germline CDR1 MNHEY, CDR2 SVGAGI. Trimming at V came to 4 bases and at J to 7 bases, leaving 6 bases not matched to a gene. This CDR3 is CASSLGGTGGQPQHF. The CDR3 DNA reads as TGTGCCAGCAGTTTAGGGGGGACAGGGGGGCAGCCCCAGCATTTT.

The gene calls are TRBV19 and TRBJ2-1, with 7 bases identical to TRBD1. Germline V gives CDR1 LNHDA, CDR2 SQIVND (reference sequence). The CDR3 length is 14 residues. Trimming removed 5 bases from V and 10 bases from J; junction bases left unmatched: 11. The CDR3 spells CASSLGPDRVEQFF. CDR3 bases: TGTGCCAGTAGTCTGGGTCCCGACAGGGTCGAGCAGTTCTTC.

This chain links TRBV19 with TRBJ1-1; TRBD1 aligns across 9 bases. Germline V CDR1 and CDR2: LNHDA, SQIVND (reference sequence). The V gene end was trimmed by 3 bases and the J gene end by 1 base; junction bases not matched to a gene: 3. The CDR3 consists of 15 residues. The CDR3 bases are TGTGCCAGTAGTATGGTGGGACAGGGGAACACTGAAGCTTTCTTT. Its translation is CASSMVGQGNTEAFF. Drawing the rest from reference TRBV19 and TRBJ1-1, the complete variable domain is DGGITQSPKYLFRKEGQNVTLSCEQNLNHDAMYWYRQDPGQGLRLIYYSQIVNDFQKGDIAEGYSVSREKKESFPLTVTSAQKNPTAFYLCASSMVGQGNTEAFFGQGTRLTVV.

A word on this clone: Additional DNA sequences in this sample encode the identical CDR3. The chain joins TRBV5-1 to TRBJ1-5; 7 bases are a match to TRBD1. The length of the CDR3 is 14 residues. V lost 0 bases and J lost 5; bases outside the gene matches: 2. Looked up from germline, CDR1 is SGHRS and CDR2 is YFSETQ. CDR3 DNA sequence: TGCGCCAGCAGCTTGGGGACAGGTGATCAGCCCCAGCATTTT. This translates into CASSLGTGDQPQHF. Filled out from reference TRBV5-1 and TRBJ1-5, the complete variable domain reads KAGVTQTPRYLIKTRGQQVTLSCSPISGHRSVSWYQQTPGQGLQFLFEYFSETQRNKGNFPGRFSGRQFSNSRSEMNVSTLELGDSALYLCASSLGTGDQPQHFGDGTRLSIL.